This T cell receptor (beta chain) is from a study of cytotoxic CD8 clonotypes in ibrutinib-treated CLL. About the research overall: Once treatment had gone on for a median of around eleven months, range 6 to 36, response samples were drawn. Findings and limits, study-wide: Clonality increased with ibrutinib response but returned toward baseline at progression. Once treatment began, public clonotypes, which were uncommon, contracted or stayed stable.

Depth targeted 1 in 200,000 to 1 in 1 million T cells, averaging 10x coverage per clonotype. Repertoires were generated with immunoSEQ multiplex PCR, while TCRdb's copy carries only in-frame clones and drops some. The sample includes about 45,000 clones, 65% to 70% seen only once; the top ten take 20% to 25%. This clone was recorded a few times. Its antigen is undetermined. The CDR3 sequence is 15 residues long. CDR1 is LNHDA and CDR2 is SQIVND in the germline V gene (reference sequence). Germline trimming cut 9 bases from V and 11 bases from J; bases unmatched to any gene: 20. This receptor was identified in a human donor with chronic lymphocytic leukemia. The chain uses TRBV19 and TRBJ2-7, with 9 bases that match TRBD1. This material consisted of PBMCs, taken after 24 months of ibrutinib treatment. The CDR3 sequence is CAREPRRTGANGEYF. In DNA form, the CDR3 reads TGTGCCAGGGAACCCCGGAGGACAGGGGCGAACGGTGAGTACTTC. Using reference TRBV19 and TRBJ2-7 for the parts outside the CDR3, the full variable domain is DGGITQSPKYLFRKEGQNVTLSCEQNLNHDAMYWYRQDPGQGLRLIYYSQIVNDFQKGDIAEGYSVSREKKESFPLTVTSAQKNPTAFYLCAREPRRTGANGEYFGPGTRLTVT.